This T cell receptor (beta chain) was sequenced in a study of T cells in Graves' hyperthyroidism and ophthalmopathy. Trimming left V 0 bases short and J 0 bases short, with 12 bases between. Germline V lookup: CDR1 MNHEY, CDR2 SVGAGI. This CDR3 contains 17 residues. It was RNA transcripts that yielded the amplified TCR beta CDR3 regions. TCR CDR3 underwent first-round RT-PCR with the HTBI primer set. From the multiplex PCR reads, TCRdb called clonotypes with MiXCR, one entry per CDR3 protein. The sample carries about 700,000 distinct CDR3 sequences, 13% to 15% recorded once. Hyperthyroidism patients were newly diagnosed, had disease duration under 2 months, and were aged 18 to 65 years. Exclusion of a patient resulted from uncontrolled infection, other autoimmune disease, pregnancy or lactation. Fresh peripheral blood, roughly 9.3 ml, was the source of the PBMCs.

J is TRBJ2-1 and V is TRBV6-5; D gene uncertain. The sequencing input was blood. The TCR was taken from a woman aged 18-30 years with Graves' hyperthyroidism. CDR3 loop: CASSYSTPGRSYNEQFF. CDR3 bases: TGTGCCAGCAGTTACTCGACCCCTGGCCGCTCCTACAATGAGCAGTTCTTC.